These 24 T cell receptor beta chains share one sample of origin, sequenced in a study of blood T cell repertoires in COVID-19. Repertoires were generated with immunoSEQ multiplex PCR, while TCRdb's copy carries only in-frame clones and drops some. Of 72,000 or so clones in the sample, around nine tenths were seen once. The sample consisted of peripheral blood. The receptors come from a woman aged 55-75 years with acute or convalescent COVID-19.

The chain combines TRBV7-2 with TRBJ2-1; 10 bases fit TRBD2. Per the germline V gene, CDR1 is SGHTA and CDR2 is FQGNSA. The CDR3 is 16 amino acids. Trimming at V came to 4 bases and at J to 10 bases, leaving 13 bases not matched to a gene. Here the CDR3 reads CASSYPGAGGPREQFF. In DNA form, the CDR3 reads TGTGCCAGCAGCTACCCCGGAGCGGGGGGGCCTCGGGAGCAGTTCTTC.

V is TRBV5-1 and J is TRBJ1-1, with D unclear. This CDR3 region has 14 residues. Between the trimmed V and J ends, which lost 4 bases and 4 bases, there was a span of 14 bases. CDR1 is SGHRS, CDR2 YFSETQ, per germline. The CDR3: CASSTDGFVTEAFF. The CDR3 bases are TGCGCCAGCAGCACCGACGGGTTTGTCACTGAAGCTTTCTTT.

The chain joins TRBV6-1 to TRBJ1-1; 9 bases agree with TRBD1. The CDR3 loop spans 15 amino acids. Germline V lookup: CDR1 MNHNS, CDR2 SASEGT. J was trimmed by 2 bases and V by 1 base; bases with no gene match: 2. The CDR3 region is CASSEGTGVNTEAFF. The CDR3 bases are TGTGCCAGCAGTGAAGGGACAGGGGTCAACACTGAAGCTTTCTTT.

The V and J genes are TRBV6-1 and TRBJ1-5; maybe TRBD1 (6 bases). Trimming took 1 base from V and 4 from J, leaving 17 bases between them. This CDR3 is 17 amino acids long. Germline CDR1 and CDR2: MNHNS and SASEGT. The CDR3 is CASSEVPSGTRNQPQHF. DNA for the CDR3: TGTGCCAGCAGTGAAGTGCCCTCCGGGACAAGGAATCAGCCCCAGCATTTT.

The rearrangement uses TRBV2 and TRBJ1-2; 7 bases line up with TRBD1. The CDR3 sequence is 14 residues long. Germline CDR1 SNHLY, CDR2 FYNNEI. The V and J ends lost 8 bases and 6 bases, in that order; junction bases with no gene match: 12. CDR3 amino acids: CASGRDSAWDGYTF. The CDR3 coding sequence is TGTGCCAGCGGCCGGGACAGCGCGTGGGATGGCTACACCTTC.

The chain carries TRBV27 and TRBJ2-2; the D is unclear. Between the trimmed V and J ends, which lost 4 bases and 0 bases, there was a span of 3 bases. The CDR3 totals 13 residues. The germline CDR1 and CDR2 sequences are MNHEY and SMNVEV (reference sequence). CDR3: CASSSSNTGELFF. As DNA, the CDR3 is TGTGCCAGCAGTTCCTCGAACACCGGGGAGCTGTTTTTT.

This chain connects TRBV12-3 or TRBV12-4 to TRBJ2-5, with 9 bases aligning to TRBD1. V lost 6 bases to trimming and J lost 5 bases; unmatched junction nucleotides: 4. The CDR3 contains 13 residues. Here the CDR3 DNA reads TGTGCCAGCAGAGGGACAGGGCGGGAGACCCAGTACTTC. Translation: CASRGTGRETQYF.

The J gene is TRBJ1-1, the V gene TRBV6-5, with a weak D call TRBD1 (5 bases). The germline gives CDR1 MNHEY, CDR2 SVGAGI. CDR3 length: 14 amino acids. V dropped 5 bases and J dropped 2 bases, with 12 bases sitting between them. CDR3 sequence reads: CASSLRTPNTEAFF. CDR3 DNA sequence: TGTGCCAGCAGTCTCAGGACACCTAACACTGAAGCTTTCTTT.

The chain is built from TRBV15 and TRBJ2-5; D might be TRBD1 (5 bases). Trimming shortened V by 1 base and J by 2 bases, and 5 bases separated the two germline ends. Germline loops: CDR1 LNHNV, CDR2 YYDKDF (reference sequence). The CDR3 runs 13 residues. CDR3 region: CATSRGQQETQYF. CDR3 DNA: TGTGCCACCAGCAGAGGACAGCAAGAGACCCAGTACTTC.

The gene calls are TRBV9 and TRBJ2-1; tentatively, D is TRBD1 (5 bases). Germline-derived CDR1 and CDR2 are SGDLS and YYNGEE. Between the trimmed V and J ends, which lost 4 bases and 7 bases, there was a span of 15 bases. CDR3 length equals 14 residues. CDR3 DNA sequence: TGTGCCAGCAGCCCATATGGGGCCCGGAATGAGCAGTTCTTC. This gives the protein CASSPYGARNEQFF.

The V gene is TRBV5-4, the J gene TRBJ2-1, with 11 bases fitting TRBD2. The CDR3 covers 15 residues. Germline-derived CDR1 and CDR2 are SGHNT and YYREEE (reference sequence). V gave up 4 bases and J gave up 5 bases; unmatched junction bases: 5. This chain's CDR3 is CASSAGTSGNNEQFF. The CDR3 nucleotides read TGTGCCAGCAGCGCCGGGACTAGCGGAAACAATGAGCAGTTCTTC.

This clone has a single count. J is TRBJ1-2 and V is TRBV4-1, with 8 positions matching TRBD1. CDR1 MGHRA and CDR2 YSYEKL come from the germline V gene. V lost 1 base, J lost 8 bases, and 6 bases stayed unmatched. The CDR3 sequence is 14 residues long. DNA of the CDR3: TGCGCCAGCAGCCAAGGCCAGGGGGCCGCGGGCTACACCTTC. Protein product: CASSQGQGAAGYTF.

The chain carries TRBV6-2 or TRBV6-3 and TRBJ1-2; no clear D gene. CDR1 and CDR2 (germline): MNHEY, SVGEGT. The germline V and J ends were trimmed by 0 bases and 8 bases, with 16 bases remaining between them. This CDR3 spans 15 amino acids. CDR3 sequence (DNA): TGTGCCAGCAGTTACTCCGGACTAGGCAGAAACGGCTACACCTTC. The encoded protein is CASSYSGLGRNGYTF.

The chain is built from TRBV3-1 (or the pseudogene TRBV3-2) and TRBJ1-2; weak D call: TRBD1 (5 bases). The ends were cut back, 4 bases at V and 1 base at J, with 10 bases in the middle. Germline CDR1 is LGHDT and CDR2 is YNNKEL (reference sequence). The length of the CDR3 is 14 residues. CDR3 residues: CASSRGGVNYGYTF. CDR3 nucleotides: TGTGCCAGCAGCCGGGGCGGGGTTAACTATGGCTACACCTTC.

In DNA, the CDR3 is TGTGCCAGCAGCTTTACTAGCGGGGGGTCTCTCTACGAGCAGTACTTC. As protein: CASSFTSGGSLYEQYF. The V gene is TRBV9, the J gene TRBJ2-7, with 12 bases matching TRBD2. The V segment lost 4 bases and the J segment 3 bases; nucleotides outside the gene matches: 8. In germline, CDR1 is SGDLS, CDR2 YYNGEE. This CDR3 has 16 residues.

The chain joins TRBV5-4 to TRBJ2-7, with D possibly being TRBD1 (6 bases). The CDR3 extends over 14 amino acids. Germline values: CDR1 SGHNT, CDR2 YYREEE (reference sequence). V dropped 1 base and J dropped 6 bases, with 14 bases sitting between them. The CDR3 bases are TGTGCCAGCAGCTTGACAGGGCGTGTCGGCGAGCAGTACTTC. Translation gives CASSLTGRVGEQYF. The full variable domain, with the rest looked up from reference TRBV5-4 and TRBJ2-7, is ETGVTQSPTHLIKTRGQQVTLRCSSQSGHNTVSWYQQALGQGPQFIFQYYREEENGRGNFPPRFSGLQFPNYSSELNVNALELDDSALYLCASSLTGRVGEQYFGPGTRLTVT.

J is TRBJ2-3 and V is TRBV7-9, with TRBD2 matching 10 bases. The CDR3 spans 19 residues. V lost 4 bases and J lost 0; bases outside the gene matches: 13. From germline, CDR1 is SEHNR and CDR2 FQNEAQ (reference sequence). CDR3 coding DNA: TGTGCCAGCAGCTCATTTATTTTACTAGCGGGGATTAGCACAGATACGCAGTATTTT. Amino acids: CASSSFILLAGISTDTQYF.

The CDR3 coding sequence is TGCGCCAGCAGCCAAGAGGCGGCCTTTAGCAATCAGCCCCAGCATTTT. This translates into CASSQEAAFSNQPQHF. The V gene is TRBV4-1, the J gene TRBJ1-5; D not resolved. In germline, CDR1 is MGHRA, CDR2 YSYEKL. V gave up 0 bases and J gave up 0 bases, with 9 bases separating them. The CDR3 has 16 amino acids.

As to this clone: Other DNA sequences within the sample encode an identical CDR3. The V and J genes are TRBV7-8 and TRBJ1-2, with a weak D call TRBD1 (6 bases). Germline CDR1 is SGHVS and CDR2 is FQNEAQ. V was shortened by 1 base and J by 0 bases, with 12 bases between the two germline ends. The CDR3 covers 16 residues. The CDR3 loop reads CASSLVAGEANYGYTF. The CDR3 DNA reads as TGTGCCAGCAGCTTAGTGGCAGGGGAAGCTAACTATGGCTACACCTTC. The complete variable domain, with remaining parts taken from reference TRBV7-8 and TRBJ1-2, reads GAGVSQSPRYKVAKRGQDVALRCDPISGHVSLFWYQQALGQGPEFLTYFQNEAQLDKSGLPSDRFFAERPEGSVSTLKIQRTQQEDSAVYLCASSLVAGEANYGYTFGSGTRLTVV.

The chain has TRBV3-1 (or the pseudogene TRBV3-2) and TRBJ2-6; D perhaps matches TRBD1 (6 bases). Trimming shortened V by 7 bases and J by 0 bases, and 10 bases separated the two germline ends. From germline, CDR1 is LGHDT and CDR2 YNNKEL (reference sequence). The CDR3 is 15 amino acids. In DNA form, the CDR3 reads TGTGCCAGCACCGCGGACAGCTCTGGGGCCAACGTCCTGACTTTC. The encoded protein is CASTADSSGANVLTF.

V usage is TRBV3-1 (or the pseudogene TRBV3-2) and J usage is TRBJ2-1; the match to TRBD2 covers 10 bases. This CDR3 has 17 amino acids. Looked up from germline, CDR1 is LGHDT and CDR2 is YNNKEL (reference sequence). The junction had 10 bases not matched to a gene; V was cut back by 4 bases and J by 4 bases. The CDR3 DNA follows: TGTGCCAGCAGCCTCTTAAGAGGAGCGGGGGGGTACAATGAGCAGTTCTTC. Protein: CASSLLRGAGGYNEQFF.

J is TRBJ2-3 and V is TRBV29-1; TRBD2 agrees at 8 bases. CDR3 length: 14 amino acids. The V gene end was trimmed by 7 bases and the J gene end by 0 bases; junction bases not matched to a gene: 6. Per germline, CDR1 SQVTM and CDR2 ANQGSEA. For the CDR3, the DNA is TGCAGCGGAAACGCGGGGGGAAGCACAGATACGCAGTATTTT. Translated, it gives CSGNAGGSTDTQYF.

The chain employs TRBV6-5 and TRBJ2-1, with a tentative D call TRBD2 (6 bases). Germline lookup yields CDR1 MNHEY and CDR2 SVGAGI. This CDR3 has 13 residues. Trimming took 6 bases from V and 6 from J, leaving 12 bases between them. The CDR3 loop is CASRQQGGNEQFF. The CDR3 DNA follows: TGTGCCAGCAGACAGCAGGGAGGCAATGAGCAGTTCTTC.

The V and J genes are TRBV28 and TRBJ1-6, with D possibly TRBD1 on 5 matching bases. The germline V and J ends were trimmed by 9 bases and 7 bases, with 13 bases remaining between them. CDR3 length equals 13 residues. Germline V gene data show CDR1 as MDHEN and CDR2 as SYDVKM. CDR3: CARSETDNSPLHF. As DNA, the CDR3 is TGTGCCAGATCTGAGACAGACAATTCACCCCTCCACTTT.